The clone carrying this T cell receptor (beta chain) has a single count. The antigen remains undetermined. A read error may produce the germline difference seen at one junction end. This entry is derived from a study of molecular identifiers for immune sequencing clone quantification. TCRdb processed the PCR reads anew with MiXCR; each CDR3 protein has one entry. Here the sample spans fewer than 350,000 distinct CDR3 sequences, about a quarter being singletons. The CDR3 has 14 residues. Germline V CDR1 and CDR2: MNHEY, SMNVEV (reference sequence). Study-level points and caveats: Amid around 900,000 naive cells, spiked Jurkat TCR RNA from one cell was reportedly still detectable. Clones with over 20 RNA copies captured over 98% of effector molecules but under 1% of naive ones.

Sorted inputs of about 19,000 to 1,000,000 cells, with 10%, 30% or 50% RNA, yielded naive CD8 libraries. Isolation of naive CD8 T cells was achieved by sorting on a CD8+CD4-CCR7+CD45RA+ phenotype. The receptor comes from a human donor in good health. Some libraries in this study had Jurkat cell RNA spiked in. The chain couples TRBV27 to TRBJ2-7, with 7 bases fitting TRBD1. The sample consisted of naive CD8+ T cells from blood, with Jurkat cell RNA spiked in. Regarding subset: FACS-sorted CD8+CD4-CCR7+CD45RA+ naive T cells. This chain's CDR3 is CANSPLDRVAEQYF. The DNA of the CDR3 is TGTGCCAACAGTCCCCTCGACAGGGTTGCTGAGCAGTACTTC.